Shown below are 21 T cell receptor beta chains from a single sample sequenced in a study of post-analysis software for immune sequencing data. Study observations and caveats: With TRBV5-6, TRBV5-1 and TRBV20-1 included, about 5 TRBV segments were more frequent in patients than in controls.

Tagging with unique molecular identifiers was a feature of the TCR beta cDNA libraries. TCRdb analysed the PCR reads with MiXCR anew, one entry per CDR3 protein. The data hold a few hundred thousand distinct CDR3 sequences, with 34% observed a single time. Their antigens are not known. Sample: blood. The receptors derive from a girl aged 2 to 17 with multiple sclerosis.

V is TRBV20-1 and J is TRBJ2-3; 11 nucleotides line up with TRBD2. This CDR3 is built from 14 residues. Per the germline V gene, CDR1 is DFQATT and CDR2 is SNEGSKA (reference sequence). V lost 3 bases, J lost 4 bases, and 3 bases stayed unmatched. CDR3 protein: CSARSSGGPDTQYF. CDR3 in DNA: TGCAGTGCTAGGTCTAGCGGGGGGCCAGATACGCAGTATTTT.

The genes are TRBV5-1 and TRBJ1-2; the D gene is possibly TRBD1 (6 bases). The germline V gene encodes CDR1 SGHRS and CDR2 YFSETQ. V was cut by 3 bases and J by 3 bases, with 18 bases left in between. The CDR3 extends over 16 amino acids. The CDR3 region is CASSSTGQSFDYGYTF. DNA for the CDR3: TGCGCCAGCAGCTCCACCGGACAGTCTTTTGACTATGGCTACACCTTC. Drawing the rest from reference TRBV5-1 and TRBJ1-2, the complete variable domain is KAGVTQTPRYLIKTRGQQVTLSCSPISGHRSVSWYQQTPGQGLQFLFEYFSETQRNKGNFPGRFSGRQFSNSRSEMNVSTLELGDSALYLCASSSTGQSFDYGYTFGSGTRLTVV.

The chain links TRBV14 to TRBJ2-7; 8 bases agree with TRBD2. The CDR3 is 15 amino acids. Germline V CDR1 and CDR2: SGHDN, FVKESK. Trimming cost V 1 base and J 7 bases; bases outside gene matches: 9. The CDR3 spells CASSQVPGGRNEQYF. The CDR3 DNA reads TGTGCCAGCAGCCAAGTGCCGGGGGGGCGAAATGAGCAGTACTTC.

This clonotype was counted between two and nine times. The rearrangement joins TRBV5-1 to TRBJ1-2; a possible D gene is TRBD1 (6 bases). CDR1 is SGHRS and CDR2 is YFSETQ in the germline V gene. The V end was cut by 7 bases, the J end by 4 bases, with 14 bases between. CDR3 length: 13 amino acids. For the CDR3, the DNA is TGCGCCAGCCGGACAGTCCCTCCCTATGGCTACACCTTC. Its protein is CASRTVPPYGYTF.

This clonotype was observed a few times. The J gene is TRBJ2-7, the V gene TRBV24-1, with no clear D. Germline CDR1 and CDR2: KGHDR and SFDVKD. Trimming removed 4 bases at V and 7 bases at J, with 13 bases between. The CDR3 sequence is 13 residues long. The CDR3 spells CATSDRYFNEQYF. CDR3 bases: TGTGCCACCAGTGACAGGTATTTTAATGAGCAGTACTTC.

As concerns this clonotype: A read error may account for a junction end that differs from germline. The V call is TRBV4-1, the J call TRBJ1-2; 8 bases line up with TRBD1. Per the germline V gene, CDR1 is MGHRA and CDR2 is YSYEKL. The CDR3 length is 15 residues. CDR3 in amino acids: CASSPKGQGMSGHTF. The CDR3 coding sequence is TGCGCCAGCAGCCCCAAAGGACAGGGAATGTCTGGCCACACCTTC.

The chain carries TRBV29-1 and TRBJ2-1; the match to TRBD2 covers 8 bases. The CDR3 is 13 amino acids. Germline V gives CDR1 SQVTM, CDR2 ANQGSEA. J was trimmed by 6 bases and V by 4 bases; bases with no gene match: 5. CDR3 nucleotide sequence: TGCAGCGTTGGGATCGGGGGGGTCAATGAGCAGTTCTTC. Translating gives CSVGIGGVNEQFF.

The J gene is TRBJ1-2, the V gene TRBV12-3 or TRBV12-4; TRBD1 aligns across 7 bases. This CDR3 is 12 amino acids long. Trimming at V came to 6 bases and at J to 10 bases, leaving 8 bases not matched to a gene. CDR3 loop: CASSLDRVSYTF. DNA for the CDR3: TGTGCCAGCAGCCTCGACAGGGTATCCTACACCTTC.

As DNA, the CDR3 is TGTGCCAGCGAGAGTTTTACGGACGGGAACTATGGCTACACCTTC. Translating gives CASESFTDGNYGYTF. The chain uses TRBV6-6 and TRBJ1-2; D gene unclear. Per the germline V gene, CDR1 is MNHNY and CDR2 is SVGAGI (reference sequence). Trimming stripped 8 bases from V and 2 bases from J, with 18 bases between. The CDR3 consists of 15 residues.

This sequence joins TRBV3-1 and TRBJ2-3, with D perhaps matching TRBD1 (6 bases). Trimming stripped 1 base from V and 1 base from J, with 12 bases between. CDR1 is LGHDT and CDR2 is YNNKEL in the germline V gene (reference sequence). CDR3 size: 16 residues. As DNA, the CDR3 is TGTGCCAGCAGCCAAGCACCAGGGGTGGGCACAGATACGCAGTATTTT. Translated: CASSQAPGVGTDTQYF.

The chain links TRBV6-2 or TRBV6-3 to TRBJ2-7; TRBD1 is a possible D gene (7 bases). Germline V gene sequence: CDR1 MNHEY, CDR2 SVGEGT. The CDR3 has 14 residues. V dropped 5 bases and J dropped 4 bases, with 15 bases sitting between them. DNA for the CDR3: TGTGCCAGCAGTCCCCGGAGGGGGCAGTACGAGCAGTACTTC. Encoded protein: CASSPRRGQYEQYF.

This chain connects TRBV27 to TRBJ1-1, with D unclear. V was cut by 6 bases and J by 0 bases, with 8 bases left in between. CDR3 length equals 13 residues. Germline CDR1 and CDR2: MNHEY and SMNVEV (reference sequence). The CDR3 loop is CASRAWVNTEAFF. Written as DNA, the CDR3 is TGTGCCAGCAGGGCTTGGGTGAACACTGAAGCTTTCTTT.

V and J are TRBV7-3 and TRBJ1-4; D may be TRBD1 (5 bases). This CDR3 spans 15 amino acids. V shed 1 base and J shed 1 base, with 7 bases lying between them. CDR1 and CDR2 from the germline V gene are SGHTA and FQGTGA. The CDR3 bases are TGTGCCAGCAGCTTAAGCAGGGAAACTAATGAAAAACTGTTTTTT. This codes for CASSLSRETNEKLFF. Supplemented by reference TRBV7-3 and TRBJ1-4, the full variable domain reads GAGVSQTPSNKVTEKGKYVELRCDPISGHTALYWYRQSLGQGPEFLIYFQGTGAADDSGLPNDRFFAVRPEGSVSTLKIQRTERGDSAVYLCASSLSRETNEKLFFGSGTQLSVL.

This clonotype was observed a few times. This chain connects TRBV6-5 to TRBJ2-3; 13 bases are shared with TRBD2. V was pared by 2 bases and J by 0 bases, with 8 bases of the junction left unmatched. The CDR3 covers 19 residues. Germline CDR1 MNHEY, CDR2 SVGAGI. The CDR3 region is CASSYPTSGGYSSTDTQYF. Here the CDR3 DNA reads TGTGCCAGCAGTTACCCGACTAGCGGGGGGTACTCTAGCACAGATACGCAGTATTTT.

The sample holds a few counts of this clonotype. The chain joins TRBV3-1 to TRBJ2-7, with D unresolved. CDR1 is LGHDT and CDR2 is YNNKEL in the germline V gene (reference sequence). This CDR3 region has 13 residues. Trimming cost V 4 bases and J 3 bases, with 10 bases left between them. In nucleotides, the CDR3 is TGTGCCAGCAGCCGGGATACTAACTACGAGCAGTACTTC. Residues: CASSRDTNYEQYF.

The gene calls are TRBV6-6 and TRBJ2-3; TRBD2 might be the D (6 bases). The CDR3 length is 17 residues. V lost 2 bases and J lost 0, with 15 bases in between. The germline V gene encodes CDR1 MNHNY and CDR2 SVGAGI (reference sequence). The CDR3 spells CASSYGRWEKSTDTQYF. The CDR3 nucleotides read TGTGCCAGCAGTTACGGGAGGTGGGAGAAGAGCACAGATACGCAGTATTTT.

The chain joins TRBV5-6 to TRBJ2-1, with D possibly being TRBD1 (6 bases). The CDR3 is made up of 14 amino acids. Per the germline V gene, CDR1 is SGHDT and CDR2 is YYEEEE. The V gene lost 0 bases and the J gene lost 10 bases, with 14 bases spanning the gap. CDR3 DNA: TGTGCCAGCAGCTTGGGCCCACAGGGTGAAGAGCAGTTCTTC. Translating gives CASSLGPQGEEQFF.

The chain couples TRBV10-2 to TRBJ1-1; D remains unclear. CDR1 and CDR2 (germline): WSHSY, SAAADI. V lost 1 base and J 4 bases, leaving 4 bases between the germline ends. This CDR3 is built from 12 residues. The DNA for the CDR3 is TGCGCCAGCAGTGAGTATCCCACTGAAGCTTTCTTT. Translation gives CASSEYPTEAFF.

The chain has TRBV3-1 and TRBJ2-7, with D possibly being TRBD1 (5 bases). Germline CDR1 and CDR2: LGHDT and YNNKEL (reference sequence). Trimming shortened V by 4 bases and J by 12 bases, and 13 bases separated the two germline ends. The CDR3 runs 11 residues. The CDR3: CASSPGAGRYF. The CDR3 nucleotides read TGTGCCAGCAGCCCTGGGGCAGGGCGGTACTTC.

The chain has TRBV5-1 and TRBJ1-2; D possibly corresponds to TRBD1 (5 bases). The ends were cut back, 1 base at V and 3 bases at J, with 13 bases in the middle. The V gene's germline CDR1 is SGHRS and CDR2 YFSETQ. This CDR3 is built from 15 residues. The chain's CDR3 is CASSLFRQPDYGYTF. CDR3 nucleotide sequence: TGCGCCAGCAGCTTGTTTAGACAGCCCGACTATGGCTACACCTTC.

The chain carries TRBV4-1 and TRBJ1-1; D unclear. The CDR3 length is 13 residues. The germline gives CDR1 MGHRA, CDR2 YSYEKL. V shed 5 bases and J shed 2 bases, with 9 bases lying between them. This CDR3 is CASSNRLNTEAFF. For the CDR3, the DNA is TGCGCCAGCAGCAACAGACTTAACACTGAAGCTTTCTTT.